The TCR beta chain described here comes from a study of tumor-infiltrating lymphocytes in primary liver carcinoma. Across the whole study: Surgical resection served as treatment for the primary liver carcinoma of these patients.

A word on this clonotype: Its specificity is unknown.

cDNA specific to TCR beta was made from 450 to 500 ng of total RNA, with a constant-region primer employed for priming. Libraries for TCR beta were built through three nested multiplex PCR rounds, which together made up a slightly modified ARM-PCR procedure. With TRBV1-TRBV30 forward primers and a C-beta reverse primer, the first two PCR rounds were run for about 10 cycles each. TCRdb fed the multiplex PCR reads into MiXCR, producing one record per CDR3 protein. This table holds approximately 330,000 distinct CDR3 sequences, 65% found once. Unsorted whole blood yielded blood RNA, and germline DNA was extracted as well. Enrolled patients were chronically infected with HBV and treatment-naive. Presurgery, approximately 4.4 milliliters of peripheral blood were collected. CDR3 length: 13 residues. Germline loops: CDR1 ENHRY, CDR2 SYGVKD. Deletions cut 8 bases from V and 3 bases from J, with 12 bases between.

Whole-study findings and limits: Top-250-clone fractions were significantly higher in tumors than in blood (p = 0.039).

This chain connects TRBV10-3 to TRBJ2-3; no clear D gene. This sequence was found in a man aged 35 to 55 with primary liver carcinoma and hepatitis B virus infection. The specimen was peripheral blood. The CDR3 bases are TGTGCCATCGTCCTGGAGCCAACAGATACGCAGTATTTT. Residues: CAIVLEPTDTQYF.